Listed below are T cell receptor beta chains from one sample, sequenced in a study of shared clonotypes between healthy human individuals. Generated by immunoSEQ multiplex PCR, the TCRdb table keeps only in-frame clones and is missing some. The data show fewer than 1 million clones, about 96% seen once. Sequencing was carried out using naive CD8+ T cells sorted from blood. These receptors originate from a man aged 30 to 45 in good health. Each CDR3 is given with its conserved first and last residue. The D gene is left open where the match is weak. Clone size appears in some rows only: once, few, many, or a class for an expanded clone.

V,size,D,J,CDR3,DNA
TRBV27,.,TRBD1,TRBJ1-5,CASGTFPGTGYQPQHF,TGTGCCAGCGGAACATTCCCCGGGACAGGGTATCAGCCCCAGCATTTT
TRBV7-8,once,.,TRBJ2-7,CASSLSAGNIYYEQYF,TGTGCCAGCAGCTTATCGGCGGGTAACATATACTACGAGCAGTACTTC
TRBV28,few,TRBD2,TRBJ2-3,CASSPRTSGSLTDTQYF,TGTGCCAGCAGTCCCAGGACTAGCGGGAGTTTGACAGATACGCAGTATTTT
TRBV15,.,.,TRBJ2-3,CATSRAAAPPTDTQYF,TGTGCCACCAGCAGGGCGGCGGCCCCTCCCACAGATACGCAGTATTTT
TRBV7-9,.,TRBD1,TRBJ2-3,CASSSLNRGRDTQYF,TGTGCCAGCAGCTCTTTGAACAGGGGCAGAGATACGCAGTATTTT
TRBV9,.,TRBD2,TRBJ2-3,CASSPSGRDRPADTQYF,TGTGCCAGCAGCCCTAGCGGGAGGGACCGCCCCGCAGATACGCAGTATTTT
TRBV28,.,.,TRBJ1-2,CASSPHKEGLANYGYTF,TGTGCCAGCAGTCCCCATAAAGAGGGACTAGCTAACTATGGCTACACCTTC
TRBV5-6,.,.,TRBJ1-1,CASSLGLPAEAFF,TGTGCCAGCAGCTTGGGTCTGCCGGCTGAAGCTTTCTTT
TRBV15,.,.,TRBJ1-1,CATDTFGTEAFF,TGTGCCACGGACACTTTTGGCACTGAAGCTTTCTTT
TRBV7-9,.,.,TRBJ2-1,CASSLAGQRRISYNEQFF,TGTGCCAGCAGCTTAGCAGGGCAGCGACGTATCTCCTACAATGAGCAGTTCTTC
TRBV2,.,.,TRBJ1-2,CASSVQLSNYGYTF,TGTGCCAGCAGTGTACAACTCTCCAACTATGGCTACACCTTC
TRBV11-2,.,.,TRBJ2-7,CASSLAAGQWEQYF,TGTGCCAGCAGCTTAGCGGCAGGGCAATGGGAGCAGTACTTC
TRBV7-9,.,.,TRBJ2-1,CASSLTGGKFF,TGTGCCAGCAGCTTGACTGGGGGAAAGTTCTTC
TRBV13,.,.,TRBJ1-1,CASSNLWGPMNTEAFF,TGTGCCAGCAGCAACCTTTGGGGACCCATGAACACTGAAGCTTTCTTT
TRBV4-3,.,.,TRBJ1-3,CASSQVHPALNTIYF,TGCGCCAGCAGCCAAGTCCACCCGGCCCTAAACACCATATATTTT
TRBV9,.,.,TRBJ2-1,CASSPNWDEQFF,TGTGCCAGCAGCCCTAACTGGGATGAGCAGTTCTTC
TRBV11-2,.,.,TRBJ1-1,CASSPDGQAFF,TGTGCCAGCAGCCCGGACGGACAAGCTTTCTTT
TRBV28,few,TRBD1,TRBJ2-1,CASSFPGQGYNEQFF,TGTGCCAGCAGTTTCCCGGGACAGGGCTACAATGAGCAGTTCTTC
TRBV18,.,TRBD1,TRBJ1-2,CASSPWLGGTGDPANYGYTF,TGTGCCAGCTCACCTTGGCTTGGAGGGACAGGAGATCCAGCTAACTATGGCTACACCTTC
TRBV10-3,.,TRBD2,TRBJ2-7,CAIGLAGLYEQYF,TGTGCCATCGGGCTAGCGGGACTTTACGAGCAGTACTTC
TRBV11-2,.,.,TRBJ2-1,CASSLGAAGYYNEQFF,TGTGCCAGCAGCTTAGGGGCCGCGGGTTATTACAATGAGCAGTTCTTC
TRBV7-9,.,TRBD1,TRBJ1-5,CASSWGTGSNQPQHF,TGTGCCAGCAGCTGGGGGACAGGCAGCAATCAGCCCCAGCATTTT
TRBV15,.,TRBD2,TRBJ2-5,CATSRSGTSSETQYF,TGTGCCACCAGCAGATCGGGGACTAGCAGTGAGACCCAGTACTTC
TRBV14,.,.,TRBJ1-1,CASSPYTEAFF,TGTGCCAGCAGCCCGTACACTGAAGCTTTCTTT
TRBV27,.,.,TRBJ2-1,CASSPNEGKPNNEQFF,TGTGCCAGCAGTCCCAACGAGGGTAAACCAAACAATGAGCAGTTCTTC
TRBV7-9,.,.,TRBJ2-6,CASSLVGFGANVLTF,TGTGCCAGCAGCTTAGTAGGGTTCGGGGCCAACGTCCTGACTTTC
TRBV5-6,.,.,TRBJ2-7,CASNSLGSYEQYF,TGTGCCAGCAATAGTCTCGGTTCCTACGAGCAGTACTTC
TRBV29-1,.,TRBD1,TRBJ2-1,CSVTGVVNTPYNEQFF,TGCAGCGTTACAGGGGTGGTTAACACTCCGTACAATGAGCAGTTCTTC
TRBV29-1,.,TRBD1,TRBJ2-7,CSVENPGQGNYEQYF,TGCAGCGTTGAAAACCCGGGACAGGGAAACTACGAGCAGTACTTC
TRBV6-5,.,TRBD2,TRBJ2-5,CASSYSGLAGDETQYF,TGTGCCAGCAGTTACTCGGGACTAGCGGGAGATGAGACCCAGTACTTC
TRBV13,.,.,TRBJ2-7,CASSLFQYEQYF,TGTGCCAGCAGCTTATTCCAGTACGAGCAGTACTTC
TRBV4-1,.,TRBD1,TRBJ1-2,CASSHTRTGSNYGYTF,TGCGCCAGCAGCCACACTAGGACAGGGAGTAACTATGGCTACACCTTC
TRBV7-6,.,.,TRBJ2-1,CASSLRGDNEQFF,TGTGCCAGCAGCTTACGAGGGGACAATGAGCAGTTCTTC
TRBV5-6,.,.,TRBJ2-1,CASSLGAFDEQFF,TGTGCCAGCAGCTTGGGGGCCTTCGATGAGCAGTTCTTC
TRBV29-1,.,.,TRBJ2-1,CSVVSAGLNEQFF,TGCAGCGTTGTTTCGGCAGGGCTCAATGAGCAGTTCTTC
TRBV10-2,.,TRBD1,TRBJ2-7,CASRDRGSLPYEQYF,TGCGCCAGCCGGGACAGGGGCTCCCTCCCCTACGAGCAGTACTTC
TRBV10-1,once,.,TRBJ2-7,CASSEVRTDEQYF,TGCGCCAGCAGTGAGGTTCGAACTGACGAGCAGTACTTC
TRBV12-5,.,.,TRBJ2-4,CASGQASGALAKNIQYF,TGTGCTAGTGGACAAGCTTCAGGGGCCTTAGCCAAAAACATTCAGTACTTC
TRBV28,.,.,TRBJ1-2,CASSFGAPTGPYGYTF,TGTGCCAGCAGTTTTGGGGCCCCCACAGGGCCCTATGGCTACACCTTC
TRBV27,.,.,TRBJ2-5,CASSLVGSVGTQYF,TGTGCCAGCAGTTTAGTGGGATCCGTCGGGACCCAGTACTTC
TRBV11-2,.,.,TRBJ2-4,CASSYYSQNIQYF,TGTGCCAGCAGCTACTACTCTCAAAACATTCAGTACTTC
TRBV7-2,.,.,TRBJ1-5,CASSPMAILGNQPQHF,TGTGCCAGCAGCCCCATGGCGATTTTGGGCAATCAGCCCCAGCATTTT
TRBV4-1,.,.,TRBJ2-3,CASSQDPVRGTDTQYF,TGCGCCAGCAGCCAAGACCCAGTTCGGGGCACAGATACGCAGTATTTT
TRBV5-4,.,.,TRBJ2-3,CASNDNTDTQYF,TGTGCCAGCAACGACAACACAGATACGCAGTATTTT
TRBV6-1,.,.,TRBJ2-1,CASARLVGSYNEQFF,TGTGCCAGCGCAAGACTAGTCGGCTCCTACAATGAGCAGTTCTTC
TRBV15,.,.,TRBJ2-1,CATSTAGFDNEQFF,TGTGCCACCAGCACCGCGGGCTTCGACAATGAGCAGTTCTTC
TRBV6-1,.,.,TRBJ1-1,CASRDRLTEAFF,TGTGCCAGCAGGGATCGTCTCACTGAAGCTTTCTTT
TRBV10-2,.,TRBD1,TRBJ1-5,CASSEATGGDQPQHF,TGCGCCAGCAGTGAAGCGACAGGGGGCGATCAGCCCCAGCATTTT
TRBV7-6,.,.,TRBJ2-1,CASSLSPVINEQFF,TGTGCCAGCAGCTTAAGCCCCGTGATCAATGAGCAGTTCTTC
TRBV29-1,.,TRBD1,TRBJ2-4,CSVEDHRTGLAKNIQYF,TGCAGCGTTGAAGATCACCGGACAGGGCTAGCCAAAAACATTCAGTACTTC
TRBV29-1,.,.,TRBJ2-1,CSVANLWESLNEQFF,TGCAGCGTCGCTAATTTGTGGGAGAGTCTCAATGAGCAGTTCTTC